This entry features one TCR beta chain sequence. This clonotype occurred many times. No cognate antigen has been identified for it. Per-base qualities were not stored, and no clone one base away is much larger. This sample was taken from a study of identical twins (dated by TCRdb to the mid-2010s). In the study overall: TCR alpha and beta repertoires from monozygotic twins, unrelated adults of various ages and cord blood were deep-sequenced to test whether fetal clonotypes persist. To rule out contamination, the twin experiments were replicated at different times with different library preparation protocols. Summary of the overall study and its limitations: Abundant cord blood beta clonotypes carried fewer insertions; young adult naive repertoires showed a weaker similar trend, while memory repertoires showed none. A weaker excess of twin sharing was found in beta out-of-frame sequences because the signal-to-noise ratio was lowered by fewer shared sequences. Because the same donors could not be followed over many years, conclusions were based on cross-sectional statistical analysis. Recombination models systematically underestimated out-of-frame TCR alpha sharing in monozygotic twins but agreed with sharing between unrelated individuals. Invariant T cells such as MAIT and iNKT could partly confound zero-insertion analyses, although diverse VJ usage argued against such confounding for most clonotypes. Compared with coincidental sharing between unrelated individuals, out-of-frame TCR alpha sequences shared between twins had an excess of sequences with low generation probability.

Only healthy Caucasian donors were included. Three pairs of female monozygotic twins, all aged roughly 18 to 29 years, were included in the twin cohort. Positive isolation kits from Invitrogen were used to isolate CD4+ and CD8+ T cell populations. Libraries were made using 5' RACE. Data came from an Illumina HiSeq 2000. Template switching added a universal primer binding site, and the final cDNA carried a unique molecular identifier that allowed TCR cDNA molecules to be counted accurately. Specific primers in the conserved constant-segment region were used to synthesize first-strand cDNA for TCR alpha and beta chains. To control for contamination, every cDNA library was double barcoded, receiving both a SMART-Mk sample barcode and Illumina barcodes. TruSeq adapter sequences and Illumina sample barcodes were added in two successive PCR steps. Sequencing of the TCR alpha and beta cDNA libraries was done on the Illumina HiSeq platform using custom primers. As for the original processing: Unique molecular identifiers were extracted from raw reads with MiGEC, and CDR3 positions were determined with MiXCR. Recombination models were inferred per individual with the repgenHMM and IGoR tools using an EM algorithm. Shared clonotype analysis was performed with the tcR package in R, normalizing sharing by the product of cloneset sizes. Out-of-frame nonproductive sequences were analyzed to study raw recombination free of thymic and clonal selection effects. The public reads were reanalyzed by TCRdb: fastp trimming at Q25, MiXCR alignment, in-frame beta chains only. CDR3 protein sequences are deduplicated, and each keeps its most common genes and DNA. The V and J calls, along with clone size, are taken from TCRdb and not from the paper's own processing. For this sample the table gives around 490,000 distinct CDR3 sequences, of which about 20% were detected only once. Around 0.47% of the sample lies in the top ten.

The same sample was also used in a study of yellow fever vaccine responses in identical twins. As noted in the second study: The authors reported that the T cell response to vaccination in identical twins appeared partly convergent and partly personalized. Focusing on identical twins, the study followed the T cell clones that responded to the vaccine, and did so with precision.

Sequencing used CD4+ T cells sorted from blood. This sequence originates from a woman in her late teens or twenties in good health.

The bases read TGTGCCAGCAGCTTGTTCTCGACAGGGGACCAAGAGACCCAGTACTTC. Translated, this is CASSLFSTGDQETQYF. Recombination joined TRBV5-6 with TRBJ2-5; 8 central nucleotides agree with TRBD1. Germline trimming amounts to 1 base on V and 0 bases on J, with 5 as the count of junction bases outside the gene matches. From the germline V gene, CDR1 is SGHDT and CDR2 is YYEEEE. Including cysteine and phenylalanine, the CDR3 has 16 amino acids. Only CDR3 DNA is held: 48 bases, read in frame from base 1.